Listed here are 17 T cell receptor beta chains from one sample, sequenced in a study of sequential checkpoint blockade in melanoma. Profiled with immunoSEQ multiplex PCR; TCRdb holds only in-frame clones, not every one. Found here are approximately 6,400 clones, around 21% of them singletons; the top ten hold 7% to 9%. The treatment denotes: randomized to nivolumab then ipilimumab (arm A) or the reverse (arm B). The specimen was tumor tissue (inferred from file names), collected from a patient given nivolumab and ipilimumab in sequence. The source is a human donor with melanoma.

Written as DNA, the CDR3 is TGTGCCAGCAGCTACACCTCGACGGGGAGCACCGGGGAGCTGTTTTTT. This translates into CASSYTSTGSTGELFF. The rearrangement links TRBV11-3 to TRBJ2-2; tentatively, D is TRBD2 (5 bases). The ends were cut back, 4 bases at V and 4 bases at J, with 16 bases in the middle. The germline V gene has CDR1 SGHNT and CDR2 YENEEA. The CDR3 contains 16 residues.

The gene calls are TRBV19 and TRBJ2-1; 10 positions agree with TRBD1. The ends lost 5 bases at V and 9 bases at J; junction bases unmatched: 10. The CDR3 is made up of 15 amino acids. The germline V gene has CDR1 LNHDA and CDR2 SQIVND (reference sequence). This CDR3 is CASSPRDRGSGEQFF. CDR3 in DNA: TGTGCCAGTAGTCCCCGGGACAGGGGAAGTGGTGAGCAGTTCTTC. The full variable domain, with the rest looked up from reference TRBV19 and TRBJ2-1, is DGGITQSPKYLFRKEGQNVTLSCEQNLNHDAMYWYRQDPGQGLRLIYYSQIVNDFQKGDIAEGYSVSREKKESFPLTVTSAQKNPTAFYLCASSPRDRGSGEQFFGPGTRLTVL.

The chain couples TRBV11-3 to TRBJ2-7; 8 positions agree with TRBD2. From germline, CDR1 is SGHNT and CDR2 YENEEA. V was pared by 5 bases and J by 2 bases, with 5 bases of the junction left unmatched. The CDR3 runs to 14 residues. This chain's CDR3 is CASSRRGGAYEQYF. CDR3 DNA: TGTGCCAGCAGCCGTCGGGGGGGAGCCTACGAGCAGTACTTC.

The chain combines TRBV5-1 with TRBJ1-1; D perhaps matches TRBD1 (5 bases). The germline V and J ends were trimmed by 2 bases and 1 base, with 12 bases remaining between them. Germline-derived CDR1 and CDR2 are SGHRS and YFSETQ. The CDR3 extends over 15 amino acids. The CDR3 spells CASSFLDTKNTEAFF. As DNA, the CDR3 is TGCGCCAGCAGCTTCTTGGACACCAAGAACACTGAAGCTTTCTTT. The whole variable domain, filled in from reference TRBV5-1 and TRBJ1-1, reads KAGVTQTPRYLIKTRGQQVTLSCSPISGHRSVSWYQQTPGQGLQFLFEYFSETQRNKGNFPGRFSGRQFSNSRSEMNVSTLELGDSALYLCASSFLDTKNTEAFFGQGTRLTVV.

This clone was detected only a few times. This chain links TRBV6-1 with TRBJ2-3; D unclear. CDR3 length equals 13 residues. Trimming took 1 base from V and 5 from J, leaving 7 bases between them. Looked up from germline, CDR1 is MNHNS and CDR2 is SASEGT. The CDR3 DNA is TGTGCCAGCAGTGAAGTTGGTGGAGATACGCAGTATTTT. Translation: CASSEVGGDTQYF.

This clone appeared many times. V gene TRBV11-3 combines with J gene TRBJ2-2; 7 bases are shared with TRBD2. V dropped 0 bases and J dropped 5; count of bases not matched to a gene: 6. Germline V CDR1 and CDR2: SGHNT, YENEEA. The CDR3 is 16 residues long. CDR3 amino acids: CASSLDSSGLTGELFF. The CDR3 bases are TGTGCCAGCAGCTTAGATTCTAGCGGACTTACCGGGGAGCTGTTTTTT.

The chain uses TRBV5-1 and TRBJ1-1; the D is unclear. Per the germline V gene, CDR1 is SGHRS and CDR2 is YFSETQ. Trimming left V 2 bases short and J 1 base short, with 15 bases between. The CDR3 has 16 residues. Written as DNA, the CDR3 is TGCGCCAGCAGCTTAGGCAGGATGACGGGGAACACTGAAGCTTTCTTT. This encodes CASSLGRMTGNTEAFF.

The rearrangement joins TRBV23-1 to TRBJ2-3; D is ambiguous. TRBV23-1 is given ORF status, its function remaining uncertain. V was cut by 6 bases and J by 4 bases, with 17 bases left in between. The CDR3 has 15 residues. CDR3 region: CASSQGSLVSDTQYF. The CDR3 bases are TGCGCCAGCAGCCAAGGTTCGCTGGTGTCAGATACGCAGTATTTT.

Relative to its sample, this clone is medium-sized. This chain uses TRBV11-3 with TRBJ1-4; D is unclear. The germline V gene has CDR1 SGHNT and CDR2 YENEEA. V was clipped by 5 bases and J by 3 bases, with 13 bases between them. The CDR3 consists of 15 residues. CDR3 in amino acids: CASSPRTSPNEKLFF. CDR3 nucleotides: TGTGCCAGCAGCCCGAGGACCTCTCCTAATGAAAAACTGTTTTTT. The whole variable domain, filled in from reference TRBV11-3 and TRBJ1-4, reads EAGVVQSPRYKIIEKKQPVAFWCNPISGHNTLYWYLQNLGQGPELLIRYENEEAVDDSQLPKDRFSAERLKGVDSTLKIQPAELGDSAVYLCASSPRTSPNEKLFFGSGTQLSVL.

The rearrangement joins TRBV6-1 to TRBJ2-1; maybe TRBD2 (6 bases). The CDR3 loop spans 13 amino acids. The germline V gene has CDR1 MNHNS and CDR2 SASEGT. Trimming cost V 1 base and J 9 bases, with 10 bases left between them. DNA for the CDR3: TGTGCCAGCAGTGAAGGGCCGCGGGGTGAGCAGTTCTTC. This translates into CASSEGPRGEQFF.

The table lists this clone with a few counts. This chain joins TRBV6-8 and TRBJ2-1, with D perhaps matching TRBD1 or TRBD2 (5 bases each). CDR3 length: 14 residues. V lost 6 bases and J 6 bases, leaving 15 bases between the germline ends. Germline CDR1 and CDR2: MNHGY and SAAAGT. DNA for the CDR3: TGTGCCAGCAGACTAGACAGTGCGGGCAATGAGCAGTTCTTC. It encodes CASRLDSAGNEQFF.

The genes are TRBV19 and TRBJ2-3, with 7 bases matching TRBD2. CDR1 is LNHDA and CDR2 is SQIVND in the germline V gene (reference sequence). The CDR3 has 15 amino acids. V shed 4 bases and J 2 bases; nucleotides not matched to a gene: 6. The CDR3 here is CASSTASGLTDTQYF. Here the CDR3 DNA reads TGTGCCAGTAGTACCGCTAGCGGTCTCACAGATACGCAGTATTTT.

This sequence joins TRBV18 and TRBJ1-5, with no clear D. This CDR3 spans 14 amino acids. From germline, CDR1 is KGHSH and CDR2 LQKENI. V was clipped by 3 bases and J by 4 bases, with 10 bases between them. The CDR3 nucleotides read TGTGCCAGCTCACCGGATACGGGAAATCAGCCCCAGCATTTT. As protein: CASSPDTGNQPQHF.

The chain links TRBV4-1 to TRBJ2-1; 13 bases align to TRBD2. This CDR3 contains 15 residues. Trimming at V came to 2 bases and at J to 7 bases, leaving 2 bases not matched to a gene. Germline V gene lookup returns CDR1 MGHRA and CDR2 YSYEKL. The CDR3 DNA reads TGCGCCAGCAGCCAAATGGGACTAGCGGGGAATGAGCAGTTCTTC. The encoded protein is CASSQMGLAGNEQFF.

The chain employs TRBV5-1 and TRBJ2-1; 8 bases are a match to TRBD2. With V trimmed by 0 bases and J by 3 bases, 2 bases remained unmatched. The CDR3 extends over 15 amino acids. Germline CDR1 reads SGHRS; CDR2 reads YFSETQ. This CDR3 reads CASSLAGGLYNEQFF. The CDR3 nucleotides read TGCGCCAGCAGCTTGGCGGGAGGGCTCTACAATGAGCAGTTCTTC.

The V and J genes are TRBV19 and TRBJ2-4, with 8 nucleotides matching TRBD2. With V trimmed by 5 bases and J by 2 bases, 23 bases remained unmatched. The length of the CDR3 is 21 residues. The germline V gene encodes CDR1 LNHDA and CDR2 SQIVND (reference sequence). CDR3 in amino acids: CASSLRTPGTSDRSTKNIQYF. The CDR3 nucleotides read TGTGCCAGTAGTTTACGGACGCCCGGGACTAGTGATCGCTCCACCAAAAACATTCAGTACTTC.

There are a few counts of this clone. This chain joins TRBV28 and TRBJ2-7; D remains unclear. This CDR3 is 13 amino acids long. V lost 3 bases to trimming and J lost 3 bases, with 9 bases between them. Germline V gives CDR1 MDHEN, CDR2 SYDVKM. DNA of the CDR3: TGTGCCAGCAGTTTGACCCAAAACTACGAGCAGTACTTC. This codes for CASSLTQNYEQYF.